This record looks at one TCR beta chain sequence and its context. This clonotype was observed a handful of times. The antigen this receptor binds is unknown. Base qualities were left out, and no much larger clone turns up one base away. The method was PCR. Sequencing was carried out with an Illumina HiSeq 2500. TCR library preparation used molecular barcoding, with unique molecular identifiers applied to normalize quantification of the TCRbeta repertoire. The public sequencing data were trimmed at Q25 with fastp and processed into clonotypes with MiXCR by TCRdb, which kept only in-frame beta chains. A single entry per CDR3 protein holds the most common genes and DNA from its merged rows. Here the sample has 210,000 or so distinct CDR3 sequences; under 9.5% occur a single time. The ten largest clones capture less than 8% of the sample. This sample was taken from a study of T-cell reconstitution after alpha-beta-depleted transplantation in children (TCRdb year 2016). A note on the overall study: Using TCR repertoire profiling, the study quantitatively followed how T-cell immune reconstitution unfolded in children after TCRalphabeta/CD19-depleted allogeneic hematopoietic cell transplantation.

From the germline V gene, CDR1 is MNHEY and CDR2 is SVGEGT. V is pared back by 4 bases and J by 2 bases, with 15 bases lying between the germline termini. Including cysteine and phenylalanine, the CDR3 has 15 amino acids. Only the CDR3 part of the read is kept: 45 bases, read in frame from the first base. The V gene is TRBV6-2 or TRBV6-3 and the J gene is TRBJ2-7; no D gene call is confident. The sequences come from PBMCs from the stem cell graft donor, collected from the stem cell graft. The TCR comes from a human donor who donated a stem cell graft to a child with acute lymphoblastic leukemia. The nucleotide sequence is TGTGCCAGCAGTTCCCCGACACCTGGGACCTACGAGCAGTACTTC. Translated, this gives CASSSPTPGTYEQYF.